A single sample is the source of the 16 T cell receptor beta chains below, sequenced in a study of blood T cell repertoires in COVID-19. The assay was immunoSEQ multiplex PCR, and TCRdb's table has in-frame clones only and misses some. The sample has some 390,000 clones, over 75% seen once. The sample comprised PBMCs or T cells enriched from blood (not recorded which). These receptors were obtained from a man aged 30 to 45 who had recovered from COVID-19.

The rearrangement links TRBV7-2 to TRBJ2-3, with 9 bases identical to TRBD1. The CDR3 has 16 amino acids. V shed 1 base and J 2 bases; nucleotides not matched to a gene: 4. Per germline, CDR1 SGHTA and CDR2 FQGNSA. CDR3 region: CASSLGGTGFTDTQYF. The CDR3 DNA sequence: TGTGCCAGCAGCTTAGGCGGGACAGGGTTCACAGATACGCAGTATTTT.

V is TRBV12-3 or TRBV12-4 and J is TRBJ1-2; no clear D. The V end was cut by 5 bases, the J end by 6 bases, with 13 bases between. The CDR3 sequence is 13 residues long. The CDR3 DNA follows: TGTGCCAGCAGTCCCACAAGATCCCATGGCTACACCTTC. Its translation: CASSPTRSHGYTF.

The chain has TRBV18 and TRBJ1-2; D unclear. Trimming took 2 bases from V and 2 from J, leaving 6 bases between them. The germline gives CDR1 KGHSH, CDR2 LQKENI. This CDR3 is built from 13 residues. CDR3 region: CASSPEANYGYTF. The CDR3 DNA reads as TGTGCCAGCTCACCAGAAGCAAACTATGGCTACACCTTC.

This clone was recorded once. V usage is TRBV4-1 and J usage is TRBJ2-7; 9 bases are shared with TRBD1. CDR3 length: 14 residues. Germline-derived CDR1 and CDR2 are MGHRA and YSYEKL. The V segment lost 3 bases and the J segment 5 bases; nucleotides outside the gene matches: 5. CDR3 amino acids: CASSQGTGINEQYF. In nucleotides, the CDR3 is TGCGCCAGCAGCCAGGGGACAGGGATTAACGAGCAGTACTTC.

This clone came up a few times. One end of the junction is discordant with germline, which a read error may explain. The chain links TRBV7-7 to TRBJ1-3, with 10 bases fitting TRBD1. Germline V CDR1 and CDR2: SSHAT, FNYEAQ (reference sequence). The CDR3 sequence is 17 residues long. Here the CDR3 DNA reads TGTGCTAGCAGCCTAGAACGACAGGGGGCGTCTGGAAACACCATATATTTT. It is translated as CASSLERQGASGNTIYF.

This clone showed up many times. The chain employs TRBV5-6 and TRBJ1-5; D is ambiguous. Per germline, CDR1 SGHDT and CDR2 YYEEEE. The CDR3 length is 15 residues. Trimming cost V 0 bases and J 5 bases, with 12 bases left between them. The DNA for the CDR3 is TGTGCCAGCAGCTTGGTAGGCAGGCAGGATCAGCCCCAGCATTTT. It specifies CASSLVGRQDQPQHF.

The rearrangement joins TRBV2 to TRBJ2-3; 7 bases fit TRBD2. J gave up 3 bases and V 0 bases, and 0 bases lay outside the gene matches. Germline values: CDR1 SNHLY, CDR2 FYNNEI. This CDR3 contains 14 residues. The CDR3 sequence is CASSEALATDTQYF. CDR3 nucleotide sequence: TGTGCCAGCAGTGAAGCACTAGCGACAGATACGCAGTATTTT.

The chain couples TRBV19 to TRBJ2-7; D is possibly TRBD1 (6 bases). V was shortened by 3 bases and J by 0 bases, with 9 bases between the two germline ends. The CDR3 extends over 14 amino acids. Germline V gene data show CDR1 as LNHDA and CDR2 as SQIVND (reference sequence). The CDR3: CASSIRDISYEQYF. The CDR3 nucleotides are TGTGCCAGTAGTATTCGGGACATCTCCTACGAGCAGTACTTC.

This rearrangement joins TRBV27 to TRBJ1-5, with 10 bases aligning to TRBD1. The CDR3 covers 15 residues. CDR1 is MNHEY and CDR2 is SMNVEV in the germline V gene (reference sequence). V shed 5 bases, J shed 5 bases, and the junction held 6 bases outside the gene matches. The CDR3 DNA reads as TGTGCCAGCAGTACAGGACAGGGGGTATATCAGCCCCAGCATTTT. Translation gives CASSTGQGVYQPQHF.

The V gene is TRBV5-1, the J gene TRBJ2-5, with 8 bases aligning to TRBD1. Germline values: CDR1 SGHRS, CDR2 YFSETQ. V shed 6 bases, J shed 1 base, and the junction held 8 bases outside the gene matches. This CDR3 has 15 residues. CDR3 nucleotide sequence: TGCGCCAGCACCACGGGGACAGGAATCCAAGAGACCCAGTACTTC. Its protein is CASTTGTGIQETQYF. Looking up the rest from reference TRBV5-1 and TRBJ2-5 gives the full variable domain: KAGVTQTPRYLIKTRGQQVTLSCSPISGHRSVSWYQQTPGQGLQFLFEYFSETQRNKGNFPGRFSGRQFSNSRSEMNVSTLELGDSALYLCASTTGTGIQETQYFGPGTRLLVL.

This rearrangement joins TRBV30 to TRBJ2-4; 10 nucleotides agree with TRBD1. The CDR3 runs to 17 residues. J gave up 0 bases and V 3 bases, and 8 bases lay outside the gene matches. Germline V gives CDR1 GTSNPN, CDR2 SVGIG (reference sequence). The DNA for the CDR3 is TGTGCCTGGAGGGGGACAGGGGCAACTCTAGCCAAAAACATTCAGTACTTC. Amino acid sequence: CAWRGTGATLAKNIQYF.

The chain couples TRBV7-8 to TRBJ1-5; perhaps TRBD1 as D (6 bases). Trimming pared 5 bases from V and 1 base from J, leaving 12 bases between. This CDR3 contains 15 residues. CDR1 and CDR2 from the germline V gene are SGHVS and FQNEAQ. The CDR3, as DNA: TGTGCCAGCAGCCCAGGGGCGCGGAGCAATCAGCCCCAGCATTTT. It encodes CASSPGARSNQPQHF.

V and J are TRBV4-1 and TRBJ2-1; TRBD2 agrees at 9 bases. With 2 bases clipped from V and 0 bases from J, the junction kept 8 bases outside the gene matches. This CDR3 comprises 18 residues. Germline CDR1 and CDR2: MGHRA and YSYEKL. This chain's CDR3 is CASSQSGSTSGSYNEQFF. In DNA, the CDR3 is TGCGCCAGCAGCCAAAGCGGGTCGACTAGCGGCTCCTACAATGAGCAGTTCTTC.

This clone was seen a few times. The chain combines TRBV27 with TRBJ2-7; 8 nucleotides align to TRBD1. CDR1 is MNHEY and CDR2 is SMNVEV in the germline V gene (reference sequence). The CDR3 is made up of 15 amino acids. Trimming cost V 5 bases and J 4 bases; bases outside gene matches: 10. CDR3 loop: CASSGPGQVTYEQYF. The CDR3, as DNA: TGTGCCAGCAGTGGCCCGGGACAGGTAACGTACGAGCAGTACTTC.

J is TRBJ2-7 and V is TRBV10-1; TRBD2 aligns across 7 bases. The junction had 1 base not matched to a gene; V was cut back by 2 bases and J by 3 bases. The CDR3 extends over 13 amino acids. Germline V gene data show CDR1 as WNHNN and CDR2 as SYGVQD (reference sequence). The CDR3 loop is CASSEGTIYEQYF. CDR3 bases: TGCGCCAGCAGTGAGGGGACTATCTACGAGCAGTACTTC.

This sequence joins TRBV28 and TRBJ2-3; 11 bases are a match to TRBD2. The CDR3 runs 15 residues. J was trimmed by 7 bases and V by 4 bases; bases with no gene match: 7. Germline loops: CDR1 MDHEN, CDR2 SYDVKM. The CDR3 loop reads CASSSTGTSGHTQYF. CDR3 in DNA: TGTGCCAGCAGTTCGACCGGGACTAGCGGCCATACGCAGTATTTT. The full variable domain, its missing parts supplied by reference TRBV28 and TRBJ2-3, is DVKVTQSSRYLVKRTGEKVFLECVQDMDHENMFWYRQDPGLGLRLIYFSYDVKMKEKGDIPEGYSVSREKKERFSLILESASTNQTSMYLCASSSTGTSGHTQYFGPGTRLTVL.